A selection of T cell receptor beta chains follows, all from one sample in a study of beta chain features in type 1 diabetes. This table comes from immunoSEQ multiplex PCR, and its TCRdb copy is limited to in-frame clones, with some not included. The table shows around 600,000 clones, with 9.5% to 15% occurring only once. Sequenced sample: naive CD4+ T cells from blood. The receptor source for this set is a man younger than 40 with type 1 diabetes. Each CDR3 is given with its conserved first and last residue. A D gene is named only where the DNA matches it firmly. Clone size is shown for a subset of rows, as once, few, many or a class of expanded clone.

v_call	clone_size	d_call	j_call	cdr3_aa	cdr3_nt
TRBV6-5	NA	TRBD1	TRBJ2-3	CASSRDRRNTQYF	TGTGCCAGCAGCAGGGACAGGCGAAATACGCAGTATTTT
TRBV5-6	few	NA	TRBJ1-6	CASSFRDRAFRSPLHF	TGTGCCAGCAGCTTCCGGGACCGGGCTTTTCGATCACCCCTCCACTTT
TRBV6-5	NA	NA	TRBJ1-2	CASSYSATANYGYTF	TGTGCCAGCAGTTACTCGGCGACAGCAAACTATGGCTACACCTTC
TRBV7-2	NA	NA	TRBJ2-7	CASSFDNGGYEQYF	TGTGCCAGCAGCTTTGACAACGGGGGTTACGAGCAGTACTTC
TRBV19	once	NA	TRBJ2-7	CASSGTGKPNYEQYF	TGTGCCAGCAGCGGGACAGGAAAACCAAACTACGAGCAGTACTTC
TRBV28	NA	NA	TRBJ1-2	CASSPGTGYTF	TGTGCCAGCAGCCCCGGAACGGGCTACACCTTC
TRBV29-1	NA	NA	TRBJ1-2	CSVDRFNYGYTF	TGCAGCGTTGACAGGTTTAACTATGGCTACACCTTC
TRBV7-9	NA	NA	TRBJ2-3	CASSLSRTDTQYF	TGTGCCAGCAGCTTATCAAGGACAGATACGCAGTATTTT
TRBV5-1	NA	NA	TRBJ1-2	CASSFGQPANYGYTF	TGCGCCAGCAGCTTTGGACAGCCAGCTAACTATGGCTACACCTTC
TRBV7-3	few	NA	TRBJ2-1	CASSLLGRRNEQFF	TGTGCCAGCAGCTTATTGGGCAGGCGGAATGAGCAGTTCTTC
TRBV7-9	few	TRBD2	TRBJ2-1	CASSSEGSGYNEQFF	TGTGCCAGCAGCTCAGAGGGTAGCGGGTACAATGAGCAGTTCTTC
TRBV25-1	few	NA	TRBJ2-3	CASSPPGRRTDTQYF	TGTGCCAGCAGTCCGCCAGGCCGTAGAACAGATACGCAGTATTTT
TRBV20-1	NA	NA	TRBJ2-2	CSARGTGELFF	TGCAGTGCTAGAGGCACCGGGGAGCTGTTTTTT
TRBV10-3	NA	TRBD1	TRBJ1-5	CAISTGVSNQPQHF	TGTGCCATCAGCACAGGGGTAAGCAATCAGCCCCAGCATTTT
TRBV7-2	NA	NA	TRBJ2-7	CASSLGQPPSYEQYF	TGTGCCAGCAGCTTAGGACAGCCTCCATCCTACGAGCAGTACTTC
TRBV19	NA	NA	TRBJ2-5	CATSGGDQETQYF	TGTGCCACCTCGGGCGGAGACCAAGAGACCCAGTACTTC
TRBV5-1	NA	NA	TRBJ2-5	CASSLGRTQGETQYF	TGCGCCAGCAGCCTGGGACGAACGCAGGGTGAGACCCAGTACTTC
TRBV7-9	NA	TRBD1	TRBJ1-1	CASSSDRGDDRHLEAFF	TGTGCCAGCAGCTCCGACAGGGGGGATGATCGTCACCTTGAAGCTTTCTTT
TRBV9	few	NA	TRBJ2-6	CASSVWGSGANVLTF	TGTGCCAGCAGCGTATGGGGGTCTGGGGCCAACGTCCTGACTTTC
TRBV5-4	NA	NA	TRBJ2-1	CASSLEGKSYNEQFF	TGTGCCAGCAGCCTCGAGGGGAAATCCTACAATGAGCAGTTCTTC
TRBV2	NA	NA	TRBJ2-2	CASSESGHRGELFF	TGTGCCAGCAGTGAAAGTGGTCACCGAGGGGAGCTGTTTTTT
TRBV30	many	NA	TRBJ2-7	CAWSATGDYEQYF	TGTGCCTGGAGTGCGACAGGAGACTACGAGCAGTACTTC
TRBV5-1	NA	TRBD1	TRBJ2-2	CASSSRTGDIGELFF	TGCGCCAGCAGCTCTCGGACAGGGGACATCGGGGAGCTGTTTTTT
TRBV6-5	NA	TRBD2	TRBJ2-3	CASSYSSGGATDTQYF	TGTGCCAGCAGTTACTCCAGCGGGGGGGCCACAGATACGCAGTATTTT
TRBV27	NA	NA	TRBJ2-3	CASSPKAEADTQYF	TGTGCCAGCAGTCCTAAGGCGGAGGCGGATACGCAGTATTTT
TRBV5-1	NA	NA	TRBJ2-2	CASSLGQLDTGELFF	TGCGCCAGCAGCTTGGGACAGCTTGACACCGGGGAGCTGTTTTTT
TRBV6-6	NA	TRBD1	TRBJ1-2	CATRTGTGTGYTF	TGTGCCACCCGTACCGGGACAGGGACTGGCTACACCTTC
TRBV28	NA	TRBD1	TRBJ1-2	CASSLLGQGAHLGYGYTF	TGTGCCAGCAGTTTACTAGGACAGGGGGCGCATCTTGGCTATGGCTACACCTTC
TRBV7-9	few	NA	TRBJ2-3	CASSLPSTDTQYF	TGTGCCAGCAGCTTACCTAGCACAGATACGCAGTATTTT
TRBV30	NA	TRBD1	TRBJ1-5	CAWSANQQGINQPQHF	TGTGCCTGGAGTGCAAATCAACAGGGGATCAATCAGCCCCAGCATTTT
TRBV5-1	NA	TRBD2	TRBJ2-7	CASSLSSGPYEQYF	TGCGCCAGCAGCTTGTCTAGCGGACCCTACGAGCAGTACTTC
TRBV9	few	NA	TRBJ1-1	CASSVGRDTEAFF	TGTGCCAGCAGCGTGGGCCGGGACACTGAAGCTTTCTTT
TRBV5-1	NA	TRBD1	TRBJ2-7	CASSLEGTASSYEQYF	TGCGCCAGCAGCTTGGAGGGGACAGCAAGCTCCTACGAGCAGTACTTC
TRBV29-1	few	NA	TRBJ1-2	CSAHPASPNYGYTF	TGCAGCGCCCACCCGGCCAGCCCCAACTATGGCTACACCTTC
TRBV5-1	NA	TRBD1	TRBJ2-7	CASSWTPQGDEQYF	TGCGCCAGCAGCTGGACCCCCCAGGGGGACGAGCAGTACTTC
TRBV7-2	NA	NA	TRBJ2-4	CASSLVWTENIQYF	TGTGCCAGCAGCTTAGTCTGGACAGAGAACATTCAGTACTTC
TRBV2	few	NA	TRBJ2-7	CASSEQGLWVRWYF	TGTGCCAGCAGTGAACAGGGGCTTTGGGTACGTTGGTACTTC
TRBV5-4	few	TRBD1	TRBJ2-7	CASSLGDRASYEQYF	TGTGCCAGCAGCTTGGGGGACAGGGCTTCCTACGAGCAGTACTTC
TRBV6-6	NA	TRBD2	TRBJ2-3	CASSYGTMPGDTQYF	TGTGCCAGCAGTTACGGGACTATGCCGGGGGATACGCAGTATTTT
TRBV2	few	TRBD1	TRBJ2-2	CASSLKQGALTGELFF	TGTGCCAGCAGCCTAAAACAGGGGGCGCTCACCGGGGAGCTGTTTTTT
TRBV7-2	NA	NA	TRBJ2-5	CASSPDRRAKETQYF	TGTGCCAGCAGCCCAGATCGCAGGGCGAAAGAGACCCAGTACTTC
TRBV11-3	few	TRBD1	TRBJ2-1	CASSLTGVGEQFF	TGTGCCAGCAGCCTAACAGGGGTAGGTGAGCAGTTCTTC
TRBV10-3	NA	TRBD2	TRBJ2-5	CAISERLAGGETQYF	TGTGCCATCAGTGAGCGACTAGCGGGGGGGGAGACCCAGTACTTC
TRBV19	NA	NA	TRBJ1-2	CASRKLNYGYTF	TGTGCCAGTAGGAAGCTGAACTATGGCTACACCTTC
TRBV5-1	NA	TRBD2	TRBJ2-1	CASTRTSGVFSAYNEQFF	TGCGCCAGCACCCGGACTAGCGGGGTCTTCAGCGCCTACAATGAGCAGTTCTTC
TRBV11-3	NA	NA	TRBJ1-1	CASSYTENTEAFF	TGTGCCAGCAGTTATACCGAGAACACTGAAGCTTTCTTT
TRBV19	NA	TRBD1	TRBJ2-1	CASSTQGNEQFF	TGTGCCAGTAGTACACAGGGGAATGAGCAGTTCTTC
TRBV18	few	TRBD2	TRBJ2-1	CASSPGLAGSSYNEQFF	TGTGCCAGCTCACCAGGACTAGCGGGGAGCTCCTACAATGAGCAGTTCTTC
TRBV25-1	few	NA	TRBJ1-2	CASSEQGLAGYTF	TGTGCCAGCAGTGAACAGGGTCTGGCTGGCTACACCTTC
TRBV27	NA	NA	TRBJ1-4	CASSYRGPAGDLFF	TGTGCCAGCAGTTACCGGGGGCCGGCGGGAGATCTGTTTTTT
TRBV5-4	few	NA	TRBJ1-5	CASSANGQAPGSNQPQHF	TGTGCCAGCAGCGCCAACGGGCAGGCGCCGGGTAGCAATCAGCCCCAGCATTTT
TRBV2	NA	NA	TRBJ2-3	CASSPSGISSTDTQYF	TGTGCCAGCAGTCCTTCTGGTATATCTAGCACAGATACGCAGTATTTT
TRBV27	few	NA	TRBJ2-5	CASSYQGEGETQYF	TGTGCCAGCAGTTACCAGGGTGAGGGAGAGACCCAGTACTTC
TRBV6-5	few	NA	TRBJ2-7	CASSYGTDSTYEQYF	TGTGCCAGCAGTTACGGGACGGACTCTACCTACGAGCAGTACTTC
TRBV27	NA	NA	TRBJ2-2	CASSSNTGELFF	TGTGCCAGCAGTTCGAACACCGGGGAGCTGTTTTTT
TRBV2	few	NA	TRBJ2-3	CASSEGRDTDTQYF	TGTGCCAGCAGTGAGGGAAGGGACACAGATACGCAGTATTTT
TRBV11-3	NA	NA	TRBJ1-3	CASRMAGGTIYF	TGTGCCAGCAGGATGGCGGGAGGCACCATATATTTT
TRBV10-3	few	NA	TRBJ1-2	CAIGQGGLYGYTF	TGTGCCATCGGTCAAGGTGGCCTCTATGGCTACACCTTC